A selection of T cell receptor beta chains follows, all from one sample in a study of blood T cell repertoires in COVID-19. Sequenced by immunoSEQ multiplex PCR; TCRdb stores in-frame clones only, minus some. This sample has around 110,000 clones, with approximately 80% found just once. The specimen was peripheral blood. These receptor sequences come from a woman aged 55 to 70 with acute or convalescent COVID-19. The CDR3 runs from the conserved cysteine through the conserved F or W. Each record gives: V gene, J gene, clone size, D gene, CDR3 DNA, CDR3 protein. D genes are given only for firm matches. Only some rows state a clone size, as once, few, many or a class for expanded clones.

TRBV7-2	TRBJ2-5	-	TRBD2	TGTGCCAGCAGCTTAGCCCCTCAGCGGGGGCGGGAGACCCAGTACTTC	CASSLAPQRGRETQYF
TRBV7-2	TRBJ1-1	once	-	TGTGCCAGCAGCTTATCCTCAGGTGGGAGAGGGCCGGCTTTCTTT	CASSLSSGGRGPAFF
TRBV6-4	TRBJ1-2	-	-	TGTGCCAGCAGTCCGGGACTCACTAACTATGGCTACACCTTC	CASSPGLTNYGYTF
TRBV11-2	TRBJ1-1	-	TRBD1	TGTGCCAGCAGCCTTTCGGGACAGGGGGTATCAGCTTTCTTT	CASSLSGQGVSAFF
TRBV6-6	TRBJ1-5	-	-	TGTGCCAGCAGTTACTCGACACCTTATAGCAATCAGCCCCAGCATTTT	CASSYSTPYSNQPQHF
TRBV3-1/TRBV3-2	TRBJ2-5	few	TRBD1	TGTGCCAGCAGCCAATGGGGACAGGAAGAGACCCAGTACTTC	CASSQWGQEETQYF
TRBV16	TRBJ1-1	few	TRBD1	TGTGCCAGCAGCCACTCCGGGACAGGGGGCACTGAAGCTTTCTTT	CASSHSGTGGTEAFF
TRBV19	TRBJ2-1	-	-	TGTGCCAGTAGTACCGCCTCGCAGTACAATGAGCAGTTCTTC	CASSTASQYNEQFF
TRBV24-1	TRBJ2-1	-	TRBD1	TGTGCCTCCAGTGATTCAACAGGGGACCACAATGAGCAGTTCTTC	CASSDSTGDHNEQFF
TRBV21-1	TRBJ1-2	-	-	TGTGCCAGCAGCAAGGCAGGGGATGGCTACACCTTC	CASSKAGDGYTF
TRBV3-1/TRBV3-2	TRBJ1-2	-	TRBD1	TGTGCCAGCAGCCAGTATGGACAGGGGAACTATGGCTACACCTTC	CASSQYGQGNYGYTF
TRBV6-5	TRBJ1-1	few	-	TGTGCCAGCAGACCGGGACATGCTGAAGCTTTCTTT	CASRPGHAEAFF
TRBV7-3	TRBJ1-5	-	-	TGTGCCAGCAGCCAACAGGGAGGGGGTCAGCCCCAGCATTTT	CASSQQGGGQPQHF
TRBV10-1	TRBJ2-2	few	TRBD2	TGCGCCAGCACTAGCGGAAACACCGGGGAGCTGTTTTTT	CASTSGNTGELFF
TRBV7-9	TRBJ2-7	-	TRBD1	TGTGCCAGCAGGGGGGACAGGGGGACCTACGAGCAGTACTTC	CASRGDRGTYEQYF
TRBV5-1	TRBJ2-1	few	-	TGCGCCAGCAGCCTAGTGGCAGGGACTTACAATGAGCAGTTCTTC	CASSLVAGTYNEQFF
TRBV10-3	TRBJ2-7	-	TRBD1	TGTGCCATCAGTGGGGACAGGGGAAGGTACGAGCAGTACTTC	CAISGDRGRYEQYF
TRBV2	TRBJ1-5	large	TRBD1	TGTGCCAGCCTTGGGGGAACAGGGGGTATGGGCAATCAGCCCCAGCATTTT	CASLGGTGGMGNQPQHF
TRBV6-6	TRBJ2-3	-	-	TGTGCCAGCAGGCCCGGGGGAAGCACAGATACGCAGTATTTT	CASRPGGSTDTQYF
TRBV24-1	TRBJ1-4	few	TRBD1	TGTGCCACCAAGAGAACAGGGGCGATCTTTTGTAGGGAAAAACTGTTTTTT	CATKRTGAIFCREKLFF
TRBV5-1	TRBJ2-5	-	-	TGCGCCAGCAGCTTGGAAAGGGGCCATGAGACCCAGTACTTC	CASSLERGHETQYF
TRBV7-2	TRBJ2-7	-	TRBD2	TGTGCCAGCAGCTTTAGCGGGGGGACCTACGAGCAGTACTTC	CASSFSGGTYEQYF
TRBV5-1	TRBJ1-3	-	-	TGCGCCAGCAGCTTGGAAATAGGGGCGCCGGCTGGAAACACCATATATTTT	CASSLEIGAPAGNTIYF
TRBV6-2/TRBV6-3	TRBJ1-5	-	TRBD1	TGTGCCAGCAGTTCACAGGGGAAAGGCAATCAGCCCCAGCATTTT	CASSSQGKGNQPQHF
TRBV11-2	TRBJ2-1	-	-	TGTGCCAGCAGCTTGGACCAGGGATACAATGAGCAGTTCTTC	CASSLDQGYNEQFF
TRBV5-1	TRBJ2-1	-	TRBD2	TGCGCCAGCAGCCCTACCGGGACTAGCGGGATTGCTGAGCAGTTCTTC	CASSPTGTSGIAEQFF
TRBV2	TRBJ1-5	-	TRBD1	TGTGCCAGCAGTGAGAGGGGGCCCGGGACAGGGTTTCAGCCCCAGCATTTT	CASSERGPGTGFQPQHF
TRBV5-4	TRBJ1-5	-	-	TGTGCCAGCAGCTTGGGGGGGGGCGATCAGCCCCAGCATTTT	CASSLGGGDQPQHF
TRBV7-9	TRBJ2-1	-	TRBD1	TGTGCCAGCAGAGCCGGGACAGGGGTCGGTGAGCAGTTCTTC	CASRAGTGVGEQFF
TRBV6-5	TRBJ1-6	-	-	TGTGCCAGCCGACAGTTTTCGGATTCACCCCTCCACTTT	CASRQFSDSPLHF
TRBV2	TRBJ2-1	-	-	TGTGCCAGCAGTCCCATAGGACAGTACCTTGAGCAGTTCTTC	CASSPIGQYLEQFF
TRBV28	TRBJ1-5	-	-	TGTGCCAGCAGTTTCTATGCCAGGGGCAGGCCCCAGCATTTT	CASSFYARGRPQHF
TRBV10-3	TRBJ2-7	-	TRBD1	TGTGCCATCACGGACAGGGGGTCCTACGAGCAGTACTTC	CAITDRGSYEQYF
TRBV5-1	TRBJ1-5	-	TRBD1	TGCGCCAGCAGTCCGAATACAGGGGATCAGCCCCAGCATTTT	CASSPNTGDQPQHF
TRBV7-3	TRBJ1-1	-	TRBD1	TGTGCCAGCAGCTTAGATGCCAGGGGGGCCACTGAAGCTTTCTTT	CASSLDARGATEAFF
TRBV28	TRBJ1-4	-	-	TGTGCCAGCAGTCTAAGTGCAACTAATGAAAAACTGTTTTTT	CASSLSATNEKLFF
TRBV2	TRBJ2-7	-	TRBD2	TGTGCCAGCAGTGAGTCTAGCGGGGGACTTTACGAGCAGTACTTC	CASSESSGGLYEQYF
TRBV3-1/TRBV3-2	TRBJ1-2	-	-	TGTGCCAGCAGCCAAGGTTTCAGGGATGGCTACACCTTC	CASSQGFRDGYTF
TRBV5-1	TRBJ2-2	-	TRBD1	TGCGCCAGCAGCTCGGGGACAGGGCGAACCGGGGAGCTGTTTTTT	CASSSGTGRTGELFF
TRBV10-2	TRBJ2-2	-	TRBD2	TGCGCCAGCACCGTGACTAGCGGGAGGGCCAACACCGGGGAGCTGTTTTTT	CASTVTSGRANTGELFF
TRBV4-1	TRBJ1-2	-	TRBD1	TGCGCCAGCAGTCTACGCAGGGGGCCGGAAGGCTACACCTTC	CASSLRRGPEGYTF
TRBV5-1	TRBJ2-3	-	-	TGCGCCAGCAACGGGGTAGGGTCCACAGATACGCAGTATTTT	CASNGVGSTDTQYF
TRBV7-2	TRBJ2-5	-	TRBD2	TGTGCCAGCAGCTTAGCTTTTGCGGGGGGGACCCAAGAGACCCAGTACTTC	CASSLAFAGGTQETQYF
TRBV6-5	TRBJ1-5	-	-	TGTGCCAGCAGCTCGGGCCGCGGGAATCAGCCCCAGCATTTT	CASSSGRGNQPQHF
TRBV29-1	TRBJ1-2	-	TRBD1	TGCAGCGTTGAAGTCACAGGGGGAATAGGCTACACCTTC	CSVEVTGGIGYTF
TRBV2	TRBJ1-1	-	-	TGTGCCAGCAAAGGGGGTTGGGGAACGAGGACTGAAGCTTTCTTT	CASKGGWGTRTEAFF
TRBV3-1/TRBV3-2	TRBJ2-3	once	TRBD2	TGTGCCAGCACCACGGGAGGGAAAGGCACAGATACGCAGTATTTT	CASTTGGKGTDTQYF
TRBV2	TRBJ2-1	-	TRBD2	TGTGCCAGCATTGGGGGAGCCGGGAGGGGGAACAATGAGCAGTTCTTC	CASIGGAGRGNNEQFF
TRBV3-1/TRBV3-2	TRBJ2-1	once	-	TGTGCCAGCAGCCAAATGGTGAACCGGGAGCAGTTCTTC	CASSQMVNREQFF
TRBV9	TRBJ2-2	-	TRBD2	TGTGCCAGCAGCATTGGACTAGTTGGTCCCGGGGAGCTGTTTTTT	CASSIGLVGPGELFF
TRBV28	TRBJ1-1	-	TRBD1	TGTGCCAGCATCCACAGGGGGCGAAACACTGAAGCTTTCTTT	CASIHRGRNTEAFF
TRBV7-9	TRBJ2-3	few	TRBD2	TGTGCCAGCAGCCCTGGACTAGCGGCAGATACGCAGTATTTT	CASSPGLAADTQYF
TRBV18	TRBJ2-3	-	-	TGTGCCAGCTCACCCGCGGGCGGTAGCACAGATACGCAGTATTTT	CASSPAGGSTDTQYF
TRBV7-9	TRBJ1-2	-	TRBD1	TGTGCCAGCAGCCCCCGGGACAGCTATGGCTACACCTTC	CASSPRDSYGYTF
TRBV5-1	TRBJ2-7	few	-	TGCGCCAGCAGCCCCGAGTCAGGGATCTCCTACGAGCAGTACTTC	CASSPESGISYEQYF